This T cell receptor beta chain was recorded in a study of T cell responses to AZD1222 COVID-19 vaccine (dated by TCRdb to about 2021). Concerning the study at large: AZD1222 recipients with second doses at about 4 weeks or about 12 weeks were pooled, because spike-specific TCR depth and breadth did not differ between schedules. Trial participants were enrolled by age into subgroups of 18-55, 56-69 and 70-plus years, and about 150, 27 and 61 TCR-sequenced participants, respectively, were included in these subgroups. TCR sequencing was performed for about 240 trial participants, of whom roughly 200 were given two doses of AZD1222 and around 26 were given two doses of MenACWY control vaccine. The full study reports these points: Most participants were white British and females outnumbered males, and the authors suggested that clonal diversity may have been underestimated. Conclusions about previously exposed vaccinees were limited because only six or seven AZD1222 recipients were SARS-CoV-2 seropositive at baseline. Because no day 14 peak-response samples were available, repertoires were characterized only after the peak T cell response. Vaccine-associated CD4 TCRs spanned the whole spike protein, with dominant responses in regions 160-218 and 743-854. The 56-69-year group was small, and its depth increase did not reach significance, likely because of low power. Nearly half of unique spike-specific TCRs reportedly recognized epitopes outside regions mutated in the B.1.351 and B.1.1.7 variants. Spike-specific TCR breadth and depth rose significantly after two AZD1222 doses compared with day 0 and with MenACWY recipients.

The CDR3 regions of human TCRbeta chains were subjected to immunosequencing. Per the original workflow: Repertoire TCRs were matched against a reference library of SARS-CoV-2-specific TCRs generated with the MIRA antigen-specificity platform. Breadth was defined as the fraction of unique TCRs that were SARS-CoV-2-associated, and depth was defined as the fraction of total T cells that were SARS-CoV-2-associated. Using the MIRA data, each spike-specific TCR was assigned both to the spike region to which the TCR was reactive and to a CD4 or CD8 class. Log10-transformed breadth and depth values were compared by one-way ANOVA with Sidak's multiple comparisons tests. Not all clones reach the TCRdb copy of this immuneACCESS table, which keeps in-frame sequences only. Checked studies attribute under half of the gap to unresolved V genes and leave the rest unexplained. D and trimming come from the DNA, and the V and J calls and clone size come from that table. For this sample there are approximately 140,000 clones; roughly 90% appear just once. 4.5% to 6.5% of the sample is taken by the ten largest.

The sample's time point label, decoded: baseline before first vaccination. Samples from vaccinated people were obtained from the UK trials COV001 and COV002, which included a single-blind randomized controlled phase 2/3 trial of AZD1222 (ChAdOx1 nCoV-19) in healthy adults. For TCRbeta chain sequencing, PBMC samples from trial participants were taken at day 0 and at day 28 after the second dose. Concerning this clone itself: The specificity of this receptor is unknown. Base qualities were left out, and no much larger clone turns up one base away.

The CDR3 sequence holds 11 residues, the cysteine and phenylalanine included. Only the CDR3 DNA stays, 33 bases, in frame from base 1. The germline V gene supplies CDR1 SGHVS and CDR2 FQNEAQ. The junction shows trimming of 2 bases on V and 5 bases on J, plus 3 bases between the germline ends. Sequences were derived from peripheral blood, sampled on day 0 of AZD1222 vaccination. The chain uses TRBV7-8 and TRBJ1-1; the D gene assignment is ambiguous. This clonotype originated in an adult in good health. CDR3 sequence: CASSLRTEAFF. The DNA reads TGTGCCAGCAGCTTAAGAACTGAAGCTTTCTTT.